The 18 T cell receptor beta chains below were found in one sample sequenced in a study of T-cell reconstitution after alpha-beta-depleted transplantation in children. Construction of the TCRbeta library involved unique molecular identifiers. A single record per CDR3 protein comes from TCRdb applying MiXCR to the PCR reads. The profile shows approximately 170,000 distinct CDR3 sequences, around 10% of them singletons. The sequences come from PBMCs, collected before TCRalphabeta/CD19-depleted stem cell transplant. The source of these receptors is a boy aged 2 to 9 with acute myeloid leukemia, due to receive a stem cell transplant.

This clonotype was seen ten or more times. V is TRBV4-1 and J is TRBJ1-6; D is undetermined. Germline V gives CDR1 MGHRA, CDR2 YSYEKL. V was pared by 2 bases and J by 5 bases, with 10 bases between. The CDR3 is 15 residues long. The CDR3 coding sequence is TGCGCCAGCAGCCAACCAAGAAATAATAATTCACCCCTCCACTTT. As protein: CASSQPRNNNSPLHF.

This clonotype was observed at least ten times. The chain joins TRBV27 to TRBJ2-1; 7 positions agree with TRBD2. The CDR3 has 11 residues. Germline-derived CDR1 and CDR2 are MNHEY and SMNVEV (reference sequence). The CDR3 is CAVAWGGEQFF. DNA of the CDR3: TGTGCAGTTGCATGGGGGGGTGAGCAGTTCTTC.

This clonotype showed up many times. This chain uses TRBV9 with TRBJ1-4, with TRBD1 matching over 9 bases. V lost 3 bases to trimming and J lost 4 bases; unmatched junction nucleotides: 10. The CDR3 consists of 17 residues. Germline lookup yields CDR1 SGDLS and CDR2 YYNGEE. The DNA for the CDR3 is TGTGCCAGCAGCGGCAGACAGGGGGAGTTCGGTAATGAAAAACTGTTTTTT. Protein product: CASSGRQGEFGNEKLFF.

This clonotype showed up many times. The rearrangement uses TRBV3-1 and TRBJ2-2, with D possibly TRBD2 on 5 matching bases. The V gene's germline CDR1 is LGHDT and CDR2 YNNKEL (reference sequence). This CDR3 has 18 amino acids. V gave up 0 bases and J gave up 0 bases, with 14 bases separating them. CDR3 sequence reads: CASSQEGTGDSNTGELFF. CDR3 nucleotide sequence: TGTGCCAGCAGCCAAGAAGGCACCGGGGATTCGAACACCGGGGAGCTGTTTTTT.

This clonotype was recorded at least ten times. The gene calls are TRBV2 and TRBJ1-2; TRBD1 might be the D (5 bases). V was shortened by 2 bases and J by 4 bases, with 8 bases between the two germline ends. The length of the CDR3 is 13 residues. The germline CDR1 and CDR2 sequences are SNHLY and FYNNEI. The CDR3 region is CASSEQGPYGYTF. CDR3 nucleotides: TGTGCCAGCAGTGAACAGGGACCCTATGGCTACACCTTC.

This clonotype occurred many times. This rearrangement joins TRBV7-2 to TRBJ2-3, with D hard to call. Trimming took off 0 bases at V and 4 bases at J, with 8 bases between the two ends. Per germline, CDR1 SGHTA and CDR2 FQGNSA. This CDR3 contains 14 residues. CDR3 nucleotide sequence: TGTGCCAGCAGCTTAGCGGTTCGACCAGATACGCAGTATTTT. Protein: CASSLAVRPDTQYF.

This clonotype was seen ten or more times. This chain uses TRBV7-9 with TRBJ2-5; TRBD1 is a possible D gene (7 bases). The germline V gene has CDR1 SEHNR and CDR2 FQNEAQ (reference sequence). This CDR3 comprises 15 residues. The V gene lost 2 bases and the J gene lost 3 bases, with 13 bases spanning the gap. The CDR3 sequence is CASSLYQGGEETQYF. CDR3 bases: TGTGCCAGCAGCTTATACCAGGGGGGTGAAGAGACCCAGTACTTC.

This clonotype has at least ten counts. This chain connects TRBV4-1 to TRBJ2-2, with 7 bases lining up with TRBD1. The CDR3 covers 14 residues. J was trimmed by 7 bases and V by 0 bases; bases with no gene match: 2. Germline CDR1 is MGHRA and CDR2 is YSYEKL. CDR3 region: CASSQEQGNGELFF. The CDR3 DNA reads as TGCGCCAGCAGCCAAGAACAGGGGAACGGGGAGCTGTTTTTT.

In its sample, this clonotype was seen many times. The chain uses TRBV7-8 and TRBJ1-5; TRBD1 matches 8 bases. Germline CDR1 is SGHVS and CDR2 is FQNEAQ. The CDR3 spans 16 residues. The ends lost 0 bases at V and 5 bases at J; junction bases unmatched: 6. This chain's CDR3 is CASSLARDRSYQPQHF. In nucleotides, the CDR3 is TGTGCCAGCAGCTTAGCCCGGGACAGGAGTTATCAGCCCCAGCATTTT. The entire variable domain, with the rest obtained from reference TRBV7-8 and TRBJ1-5, is as follows: GAGVSQSPRYKVAKRGQDVALRCDPISGHVSLFWYQQALGQGPEFLTYFQNEAQLDKSGLPSDRFFAERPEGSVSTLKIQRTQQEDSAVYLCASSLARDRSYQPQHFGDGTRLSIL.

This clonotype was observed at least ten times. V and J are TRBV12-3 or TRBV12-4 and TRBJ1-5; no reliable D call. The CDR3 extends over 12 amino acids. The ends were cut back, 5 bases at V and 4 bases at J, with 6 bases in the middle. Here the CDR3 reads CASSTENQPQHF. For the CDR3, the DNA is TGTGCCAGCAGTACAGAGAATCAGCCCCAGCATTTT.

This clonotype has a count of ten or more. V is TRBV6-1 and J is TRBJ1-2; TRBD1 might be the D (5 bases). Trimming removed 4 bases from V and 2 bases from J, with 8 bases in between. The CDR3 has 13 amino acids. Germline V lookup: CDR1 MNHNS, CDR2 SASEGT. This CDR3 reads CASSGGLNYGYTF. The CDR3 DNA reads as TGTGCCAGCAGTGGGGGGTTAAACTATGGCTACACCTTC.

This clonotype occurred many times. The chain links TRBV5-6 to TRBJ2-5, with 8 bases lining up with TRBD2. V was clipped by 4 bases and J by 3 bases; unmatched bases: 11. This CDR3 region has 16 residues. The germline gives CDR1 SGHDT, CDR2 YYEEEE. The CDR3 region is CASSTVGGDKKETQYF. CDR3 DNA: TGTGCCAGCAGCACGGTCGGGGGGGACAAAAAAGAGACCCAGTACTTC.

This clonotype was counted ten times or more. The V gene is TRBV6-5, the J gene TRBJ1-1; D gene ambiguous. CDR1 is MNHEY, CDR2 SVGAGI, per germline. Deletions cut 0 bases from V and 1 base from J, with 6 bases between. The CDR3 covers 14 residues. CDR3 protein: CASSYSLKNTEAFF. The CDR3 bases are TGTGCCAGCAGTTACTCGCTTAAGAACACTGAAGCTTTCTTT.

The table lists this clonotype with many counts. CDR3 bases: TGCGCCAGCAGTGAGAGGCTAGATACGCAGTATTTT. It yields the protein CASSERLDTQYF. The genes are TRBV10-2 and TRBJ2-3; D gene ambiguous. V lost 2 bases to trimming and J lost 5 bases, with 5 bases between them. CDR3 length: 12 amino acids. From germline, CDR1 is WSHSY and CDR2 SAAADI.

This clonotype was seen repeatedly, ten times or more. This rearrangement joins TRBV20-1 to TRBJ1-1; no firm D call. Germline-derived CDR1 and CDR2 are DFQATT and SNEGSKA (reference sequence). The CDR3 totals 12 residues. CDR3 residues: CSRSFRNTEAFF. CDR3 coding DNA: TGCAGCCGCTCGTTCCGGAACACTGAAGCTTTCTTT.

The chain is built from TRBV5-1 and TRBJ2-3; the D is unclear. V gave up 0 bases and J gave up 6 bases, with 14 bases separating them. CDR3 length equals 15 residues. CDR1 SGHRS and CDR2 YFSETQ come from the germline V gene. The CDR3, as DNA: TGCGCCAGCAGCTTGGGAGGCCGGATCAGCGATACGCAGTATTTT. Protein product: CASSLGGRISDTQYF.

Many counts were recorded for this clonotype. The rearrangement uses TRBV20-1 and TRBJ2-7, with 7 bases lining up with TRBD1. Trimming cost V 7 bases and J 7 bases; bases outside gene matches: 10. The CDR3 totals 12 residues. Germline V gene data show CDR1 as DFQATT and CDR2 as SNEGSKA (reference sequence). This chain's CDR3 is CSGKQGLWEQYF. For the CDR3, the DNA is TGCAGTGGAAAACAGGGGTTGTGGGAGCAGTACTTC.

This clonotype was recorded at least ten times. In DNA, the CDR3 is TGTGCCAGCAGGTCCACTAGCGGGAGGGTCCAAGAGACCCAGTACTTC. It codes for CASRSTSGRVQETQYF. The chain employs TRBV12-3 or TRBV12-4 and TRBJ2-5; 13 bases align to TRBD2. There are 16 residues in the CDR3. Trimming at V came to 6 bases and at J to 1 base, leaving 5 bases not matched to a gene.